This TCR beta chain was obtained from a study of response to subunit inactivated influenza vaccine. Via MiXCR, TCRdb re-called the RT-PCR reads, giving one row per CDR3 protein. Here the sample spans some 500,000 distinct CDR3 sequences, approximately 15% being singletons. V shed 3 bases, J shed 5 bases, and the junction held 4 bases outside the gene matches. This CDR3 is 14 amino acids long. Looked up from germline, CDR1 is SQVTM and CDR2 is ANQGSEA. To note about this clonotype: What it binds is unknown.

General study results and limits: After each seasonal influenza vaccination, few new T cells are recruited, the authors suggested.

Specimen: CD4+ T cells sorted from PBMCs, collected about 23 months after vaccination. The rearrangement joins TRBV29-1 to TRBJ2-5; 12 bases fit TRBD2. This sequence was found in a man aged 50 to 69 who received an inactivated influenza vaccine. CDR3 nucleotides: TGCAGCGTTGATCCCGGACTAGCGGGGGAGACCCAGTACTTC. Amino acid sequence: CSVDPGLAGETQYF.